These 9 T cell receptor beta chains were all obtained from the same sample, sequenced in a study of blood T cell repertoires in COVID-19. The data were produced by immunoSEQ multiplex PCR, yet TCRdb's version contains in-frame clones alone and is incomplete. The table has nearly 25,000 clones, under 85% seen once; the top ten hold approximately 7%. Sequencing was done on a sample of peripheral blood. The receptor source for this set is a man over 45 with COVID-19, enrolled during active disease.

This clone has only a few counts. V and J are TRBV5-5 and TRBJ2-1, with 11 positions matching TRBD1. Germline values: CDR1 SGHKS, CDR2 YYEKEE (reference sequence). CDR3 length: 16 amino acids. With 1 base clipped from V and 4 bases from J, the junction kept 4 bases outside the gene matches. CDR3 nucleotides: TGTGCCAGCAGCTTGTACGGGACAGGGGGTTACAATGAGCAGTTCTTC. Protein sequence: CASSLYGTGGYNEQFF.

V is TRBV11-2 and J is TRBJ2-3, with D possibly matching TRBD2 (5 bases). Germline CDR1 is SGHAT and CDR2 is FQNNGV. This CDR3 is built from 13 residues. The ends were cut back, 5 bases at V and 5 bases at J, with 11 bases in the middle. CDR3 sequence: CASSRQLEDTQYF. CDR3 bases: TGTGCCAGCAGCCGTCAACTAGAAGATACGCAGTATTTT.

The chain carries TRBV30 and TRBJ1-2; 9 bases align to TRBD1. Germline V CDR1 and CDR2: GTSNPN, SVGIG (reference sequence). J was trimmed by 5 bases and V by 7 bases; bases with no gene match: 8. This CDR3 spans 13 amino acids. The CDR3 DNA reads TGTGCCTTTTCCGGGACAGGGCCTTATGGCTACACCTTC. It translates to CAFSGTGPYGYTF.

This clone was counted between two and nine times. This sequence joins TRBV27 and TRBJ1-2; D is unresolved. CDR1 and CDR2 (germline): MNHEY, SMNVEV (reference sequence). Trimming pared 5 bases from V and 6 bases from J, leaving 19 bases between. This CDR3 comprises 15 residues. The CDR3 sequence: CASSTRQSGRDGYTF. Written as DNA, the CDR3 is TGTGCCAGCAGTACAAGACAATCGGGGAGGGATGGCTACACCTTC.

This CDR3 reads CASSQVGASNSPLHF. CDR3 DNA: TGTGCCAGCAGCCAAGTTGGGGCGAGCAATTCACCCCTCCACTTT. J is TRBJ1-6 and V is TRBV4-2; tentatively, D is TRBD1 (5 bases). Trimming shortened V by 1 base and J by 7 bases, and 11 bases separated the two germline ends. The CDR3 has 15 amino acids. Germline CDR1 is LGHNA and CDR2 is YNFKEQ.

This clone has more than one count but fewer than ten. The V and J genes are TRBV24-1 and TRBJ1-5, with TRBD1 identical over 7 bases. Per the germline V gene, CDR1 is KGHDR and CDR2 is SFDVKD. The CDR3 has 14 residues. Trimming took 9 bases from V and 6 from J; bases not matched to a gene: 10. As DNA, the CDR3 is TGTGCCACCGCCACAGGGGTGGGGGGTCAGCCCCAGCATTTT. Amino acid sequence: CATATGVGGQPQHF.

V usage is TRBV11-2 and J usage is TRBJ2-2; 8 bases fit TRBD2. Germline V lookup: CDR1 SGHAT, CDR2 FQNNGV. The V gene end was trimmed by 2 bases and the J gene end by 6 bases; junction bases not matched to a gene: 5. The CDR3 contains 15 residues. The CDR3 region has the DNA TGTGCCAGCAGCTTACAGACTAGCGTTCCCGGGGAGCTGTTTTTT. It translates to CASSLQTSVPGELFF.

The gene calls are TRBV28 and TRBJ1-1; D gene unclear. The CDR3 consists of 13 residues. Germline loops: CDR1 MDHEN, CDR2 SYDVKM. Deletions cut 4 bases from V and 1 base from J, with 7 bases between. The CDR3: CASSYLGNTEAFF. The CDR3 nucleotides read TGTGCCAGCAGTTACCTCGGGAACACTGAAGCTTTCTTT.

Only a few counts were recorded for this clone. The V gene is TRBV5-6, the J gene TRBJ1-5; tentative D call: TRBD1 (5 bases). The germline V gene has CDR1 SGHDT and CDR2 YYEEEE. The CDR3 length is 16 residues. V was shortened by 7 bases and J by 1 base, with 18 bases between the two germline ends. CDR3 sequence reads: CASSSGGRISNQPQHF. CDR3 bases: TGTGCCAGCTCTTCGGGGGGACGGATAAGCAATCAGCCCCAGCATTTT.